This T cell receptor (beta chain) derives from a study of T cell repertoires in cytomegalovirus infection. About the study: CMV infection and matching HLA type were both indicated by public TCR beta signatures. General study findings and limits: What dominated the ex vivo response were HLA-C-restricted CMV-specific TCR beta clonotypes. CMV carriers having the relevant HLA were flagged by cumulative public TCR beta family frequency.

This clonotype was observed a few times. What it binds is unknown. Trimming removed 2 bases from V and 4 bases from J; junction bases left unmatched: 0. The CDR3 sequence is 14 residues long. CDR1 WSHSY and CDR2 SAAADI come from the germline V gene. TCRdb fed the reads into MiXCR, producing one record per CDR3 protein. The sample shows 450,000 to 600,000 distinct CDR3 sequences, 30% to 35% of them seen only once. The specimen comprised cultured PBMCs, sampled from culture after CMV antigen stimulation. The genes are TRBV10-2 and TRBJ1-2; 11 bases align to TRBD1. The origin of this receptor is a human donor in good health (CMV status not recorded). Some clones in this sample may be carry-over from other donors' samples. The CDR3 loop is CASSEGTGGYGYTF. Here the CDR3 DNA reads TGCGCCAGCAGTGAGGGGACAGGGGGCTATGGCTACACCTTC.